A selection of T cell receptor beta chains follows, all from one sample in a study of response to subunit inactivated influenza vaccine. Using its own MiXCR run on the RT-PCR reads, TCRdb lists one record per CDR3 protein. The data contain about 700,000 distinct CDR3 sequences, around 14% of them singletons. The sequenced sample was PBMCs from blood, obtained 14 to 15 days before vaccination. These receptors originate from a man aged 50 to 60 who received an inactivated influenza vaccine. The CDR3 runs from the conserved cysteine through the conserved F or W. A D gene is named only where the DNA matches it firmly. The size field is filled for only some rows; it gives once, few, many or a size class.

d_call,clone_size,v_call,j_call,cdr3_aa,cdr3_nt
NA,NA,TRBV6-5,TRBJ1-1,CASSYSSGRAMNTEAFF,TGTGCCAGCAGTTACTCGTCCGGCAGAGCTATGAACACTGAAGCTTTCTTT
TRBD1,few,TRBV15,TRBJ2-7,CATSGRTGSEQYF,TGTGCCACCAGCGGCCGGACAGGGAGCGAGCAGTACTTC
NA,few,TRBV28,TRBJ2-5,CASSLPQQGQETQYF,TGTGCCAGCAGTTTACCCCAACAGGGTCAAGAGACCCAGTACTTC
NA,few,TRBV7-2,TRBJ2-7,CASSYPTASYEQYF,TGTGCCAGCAGCTACCCGACAGCCTCCTACGAGCAGTACTTC
TRBD1,few,TRBV12-3/TRBV12-4,TRBJ1-5,CASSPDRELQPQHF,TGTGCCAGCAGCCCGGACAGGGAGTTACAGCCCCAGCATTTT
NA,NA,TRBV28,TRBJ1-4,CASSWMDGEKLFF,TGTGCCAGCAGCTGGATGGACGGTGAAAAACTGTTTTTT
TRBD1,few,TRBV5-1,TRBJ1-4,CASSPVGTGHEKLFF,TGCGCCAGCAGCCCGGTCGGGACAGGTCATGAAAAACTGTTTTTT
TRBD1,few,TRBV27,TRBJ2-7,CAILLGTGESYEQYF,TGTGCCATCCTGTTGGGGACAGGGGAATCCTACGAGCAGTACTTC
NA,few,TRBV12-3/TRBV12-4,TRBJ2-2,CASTLNTGELFF,TGTGCCAGCACCCTTAATACCGGGGAGCTGTTTTTT
NA,few,TRBV28,TRBJ1-2,CASSFFGQGGTNYGYTF,NA
NA,NA,TRBV27,TRBJ1-2,CASSRGGSNYGYTF,TGTGCCAGCAGTCGGGGGGGAAGCAACTATGGCTACACCTTC
NA,few,TRBV29-1,TRBJ1-1,CSVGLDSVNHRLNTEAFF,TGCAGCGTTGGACTCGACAGCGTGAATCATAGGTTGAACACTGAAGCTTTCTTT
TRBD1,NA,TRBV10-2,TRBJ2-7,CASSDKDRGTYEQYF,TGCGCCAGCAGTGATAAGGACAGGGGAACCTACGAGCAGTACTTC
TRBD2,many,TRBV12-3/TRBV12-4,TRBJ2-1,CASSSPSISGRSSSYNEQFF,TGTGCCAGCAGCAGCCCGAGCATTAGCGGGAGGTCAAGCTCCTACAATGAGCAGTTCTTC
NA,NA,TRBV3-1,TRBJ1-1,CASSPQTNTEAFF,TGTGCCAGCAGCCCGCAGACAAACACTGAAGCTTTCTTT
NA,NA,TRBV7-8,TRBJ2-2,CASSFLSGAGGELFF,TGTGCCAGCAGCTTCCTTTCCGGGGCCGGCGGGGAGCTGTTTTTT
NA,few,TRBV5-1,TRBJ2-3,CASSLSMTVTDTQYF,TGCGCCAGCAGCTTGAGTATGACCGTCACAGATACGCAGTATTTT
NA,few,TRBV2,TRBJ1-4,CASSGISWPPDEKLFF,TGTGCCAGCAGTGGCATTTCTTGGCCTCCGGATGAAAAACTGTTTTTT
NA,NA,TRBV12-3/TRBV12-4,TRBJ2-5,CASSLPGRTQYF,TGTGCCAGCAGTTTGCCGGGGAGGACCCAGTACTTC
NA,few,TRBV7-9,TRBJ1-2,CASSPPTLAGNYGYTF,TGTGCCAGCAGCCCTCCAACTCTGGCAGGGAACTATGGCTACACCTTC
NA,few,TRBV5-1,TRBJ2-6,CASSLGGGANVLTF,TGCGCCAGCAGCTTGGGTGGTGGGGCCAACGTCCTGACTTTC
TRBD1,NA,TRBV20-1,TRBJ2-6,CSARDGATGGLLAGANVLTF,TGCAGTGCTAGAGATGGGGCGACAGGGGGATTGTTAGCTGGGGCCAACGTCCTGACTTTC
NA,few,TRBV7-9,TRBJ2-7,CASSLADSSYEQYF,TGTGCCAGCAGCTTAGCGGACAGTTCCTACGAGCAGTACTTC
NA,NA,TRBV2,TRBJ2-1,CASSFGLVDEQFF,TGTGCCAGCAGTTTCGGGCTAGTCGATGAGCAGTTCTTC
TRBD1,many,TRBV12-3/TRBV12-4,TRBJ2-7,CASSRTGLEQYF,TGTGCCAGCAGCCGGACAGGTCTCGAGCAGTACTTC
NA,NA,TRBV20-1,TRBJ1-2,CSARVGRPRNYGYTF,TGCAGTGCTAGAGTCGGGCGCCCTCGTAACTATGGCTACACCTTC
NA,few,TRBV30,TRBJ1-5,CAWSPGPNQPQHF,TGTGCCTGGAGCCCGGGACCCAATCAGCCCCAGCATTTT
NA,NA,TRBV20-1,TRBJ2-7,CSARVVPHEQYF,TGCAGTGCTAGAGTGGTTCCCCACGAGCAGTACTTC
NA,few,TRBV29-1,TRBJ2-1,CSVRDRTRKNEQFF,TGCAGCGTCCGAGACAGGACCCGAAAGAATGAGCAGTTCTTC
TRBD1,few,TRBV12-3/TRBV12-4,TRBJ2-2,CASSPRGRRTGELFF,TGTGCCAGCAGCCCCAGGGGGCGACGGACCGGGGAGCTGTTTTTT
TRBD2,NA,TRBV11-2,TRBJ2-7,CASSLEFEGFHGLGTGEQYF,TGTGCCAGCAGCTTAGAATTCGAGGGTTTTCATGGACTAGGAACTGGGGAGCAGTACTTC
NA,NA,TRBV28,TRBJ2-7,CASSFVRDLSYEQYF,TGTGCCAGCAGTTTTGTTCGCGACCTTAGCTACGAGCAGTACTTC
TRBD1,NA,TRBV3-1,TRBJ1-3,CASSPSAGGGRNTIYF,TGTGCCAGCAGCCCCAGCGCAGGGGGTGGGAGAAACACCATATATTTT
TRBD2,many,TRBV29-1,TRBJ2-7,CSVRTRVSYEQYF,TGCAGCGTGCGGACTAGGGTCTCTTACGAGCAGTACTTC
TRBD1,many,TRBV4-3,TRBJ1-4,CASSQETGRYEKLFF,TGCGCCAGCAGCCAAGAGACAGGGAGATATGAAAAACTGTTTTTT
NA,few,TRBV27,TRBJ2-3,CASSLSAGNTDTQYF,TGTGCCAGCAGTTTATCGGCCGGCAACACAGATACGCAGTATTTT
NA,few,TRBV20-1,TRBJ2-7,CSARDPRSSYEQYF,TGCAGTGCTAGAGATCCTCGGAGCTCCTACGAGCAGTACTTC
NA,NA,TRBV7-2,TRBJ1-1,CASRQEGRMNTEAFF,TGTGCCAGCAGACAAGAGGGCAGAATGAACACTGAAGCTTTCTTT
TRBD1,NA,TRBV6-2/TRBV6-3,TRBJ1-1,CASSPIQGRWTEAFF,TGTGCCAGCAGTCCTATACAGGGGCGATGGACTGAAGCTTTCTTT
NA,NA,TRBV9,TRBJ2-5,CASSVVGFGTQYF,TGTGCCAGCAGCGTAGTAGGGTTCGGCACCCAGTACTTC
NA,few,TRBV9,TRBJ2-1,CASSVATSSYNEQFF,TGTGCCAGCAGCGTAGCAACTAGCTCCTACAATGAGCAGTTCTTC
NA,few,TRBV18,TRBJ2-3,CASSPGDSGPDTQYF,TGTGCCAGCTCACCAGGGGACTCAGGTCCAGATACGCAGTATTTT
NA,NA,TRBV10-1,TRBJ2-7,CASSESTSLGVQYF,TGCGCCAGCAGTGAGTCGACATCGCTCGGCGTGCAGTACTTC
TRBD1,NA,TRBV20-1,TRBJ2-1,CSAASTRYSGTGGNEQFF,TGCAGTGCGGCGTCCACCCGATATAGCGGGACAGGGGGCAATGAGCAGTTCTTC
TRBD2,few,TRBV20-1,TRBJ2-7,CSASLAGVAYEQYF,TGCAGTGCTAGCTTAGCGGGGGTCGCCTACGAGCAGTACTTC
TRBD2,NA,TRBV14,TRBJ2-1,CASSPLRTSGSYNEQFF,TGTGCCAGCAGCCCTCTTAGGACTAGCGGCTCCTACAATGAGCAGTTCTTC
NA,NA,TRBV9,TRBJ2-3,CASSVGGGQSTDTQYF,TGTGCCAGCAGCGTAGGGGGGGGCCAGAGCACAGATACGCAGTATTTT
NA,NA,TRBV20-1,TRBJ1-2,CSAPGTSCGYTF,TGCAGTGCCCCTGGAACAAGCTGTGGCTACACCTTC
NA,few,TRBV4-1,TRBJ1-6,CASSPIYARASPLHF,TGCGCCAGCAGCCCAATCTACGCGAGGGCTTCACCCCTCCACTTT
TRBD2,NA,TRBV16,TRBJ2-1,CASSQLSGGSYNEQFF,TGTGCCAGCAGCCAACTTAGCGGGGGGTCCTACAATGAGCAGTTCTTC
NA,few,TRBV25-1,TRBJ2-3,CASSENRGVSTDTQYF,TGTGCCAGCAGTGAAAATAGGGGGGTGAGCACAGATACGCAGTATTTT
NA,NA,TRBV5-1,TRBJ2-2,CASKATSSTGELFF,TGCGCCAGCAAAGCCACTAGCAGCACCGGGGAGCTGTTTTTT
NA,many,TRBV5-1,TRBJ2-1,CASSLAGSPYNEQFF,TGCGCCAGCAGCTTGGCCGGTTCCCCCTACAATGAGCAGTTCTTC
NA,NA,TRBV5-1,TRBJ1-2,CASSAFSGYTF,TGCGCCAGCAGCGCGTTCTCTGGCTACACCTTC
NA,few,TRBV20-1,TRBJ1-1,CSARVGQLNTEAFF,TGCAGTGCTAGAGTTGGACAGTTGAACACTGAAGCTTTCTTT
NA,NA,TRBV12-3/TRBV12-4,TRBJ1-5,CASSSRGNQPQHF,TGTGCCAGCAGTTCCAGGGGCAATCAGCCCCAGCATTTT
NA,few,TRBV5-6,TRBJ2-3,CASSLGTGREDTQYF,TGTGCCAGCAGCTTGGGCACAGGGCGGGAAGATACGCAGTATTTT
TRBD2,once,TRBV20-1,TRBJ2-3,CSAPISGEDTQYF,TGCAGTGCTCCAATAAGCGGGGAAGATACGCAGTATTTT
TRBD2,many,TRBV5-5,TRBJ2-1,CASSTSGRSSYNEQFF,TGTGCCAGCAGCACTAGCGGGAGAAGCTCCTACAATGAGCAGTTCTTC
NA,few,TRBV11-1,TRBJ2-1,CASSPRIQAGTSSSYNEQFF,TGTGCCAGCAGCCCGCGGATACAGGCGGGTACCTCTAGCTCCTACAATGAGCAGTTCTTC